These T cell receptor beta chains were read from a single sample in a study of cytomegalovirus exposure and HLA in healthy donors. The assay was immunoSEQ multiplex PCR, and TCRdb's table has in-frame clones only and misses some. Altogether just over 95,000 clones are present, under 85% being singletons, with the ten largest covering 4.1%. The specimen sequenced was PBMCs. These receptors all come from a woman in her thirties or forties in good health and CMV-seropositive. The CDR3 runs from the conserved cysteine through the conserved F or W.

v_call,cdr3_aa
TRBV15,CATSPGGEGMNTEAFF
TRBV5-6,CASSSTGNTIYF
TRBV7-9,CASSLGLAGGQETQYF
TRBV6-5,CASSPDRISWGYTF
TRBV6-6,CASRPGLAGAYEQYF
TRBV5-1,CASSLAGQGSGNTIYF
TRBV10-1,CASSSTSGAYEQYF
TRBV5-1,CASRGREGSYEQYF
TRBV7-4,CASSLLWLASVF
TRBV27,CASSYRDSNSPLHF
TRBV27,CASSRTATYEQYF
TRBV2,CASSEAGTADEKLFF
TRBV13,CASSLALDYEQYF
TRBV28,CASSRMGLDINEQFF
TRBV2,CASIRDRGKGYTF
TRBV2,CASSGAGGGNTEAFF
TRBV18,CASSRDRDQPQHF
TRBV6-1,CASSEVSSSRYHGGNTEAFF
TRBV14,CASSSSRQRSRYNEQFF
TRBV19,CASSIEAGTYNEQFF
TRBV28,CATTPPRDTQYF
TRBV5-1,CASSGQGIAVYNEQFF
TRBV5-5,CASSFRRTGELGGYTF
TRBV9,CASSAGTGATEAFF
TRBV19,CASSIVPGPRAQHF
TRBV27,CASSLQVDSYGQYF
TRBV10-3,CAISEGQVNYGYTF
TRBV28,CASAELYYGYTF
TRBV5-4,CASSSGTREEQFF
TRBV5-5,CASSLRTGVVYEQYF
TRBV11-3,CASSLTGDTNEQYF
TRBV6-4,CASSAGGGSNEKLFF
TRBV25-1,CASSEYGGGPDTQYF
TRBV14,CASSQEKDRYEQYF
TRBV6-4,CASSVLAGVSSNEQFF
TRBV4-1,CASSQDWLAGREQFF
TRBV2,CASSGLAGAPDTQYF
TRBV16,CASSQNLGFDYEQYF
TRBV11-2,CASSNRGGTGELFF
TRBV6-6,CASSYPDRGEQPQHF
TRBV19,CASSIRGDGVTDTQYF
TRBV5-4,CASSIQGNTEAFF
TRBV11-2,CASRKDRFGELFF
TRBV2,CASSERQGRMRKDSPLHF
TRBV7-8,CASSPRTGQNYEQYF
TRBV9,CASSVDGYGYTF
TRBV19,CASSGRRGVDTEAFF